Following are 15 T cell receptor beta chains from one sample sequenced in a study of CD8 T cells in ankylosing spondylitis. TCRdb independently ran MiXCR on the 5' RACE reads; one entry per CDR3 protein. The sample lists approximately 100,000 distinct CDR3 sequences, 24% occurring once. Sequencing was done on a sample of synovial fluid, either unsorted or a sorted T cell fraction (not recorded which). Receptor source: a male donor with ankylosing spondylitis.

The chain joins TRBV7-2 to TRBJ1-3, with D uncertain. The V gene lost 5 bases and the J gene lost 3 bases, with 8 bases spanning the gap. Germline assignment: CDR1 SGHTA and CDR2 FQGNSA. The CDR3 has 13 amino acids. Written as DNA, the CDR3 is TGTGCCAGCAGCCTCACGGTTGGAAACACCATATATTTT. This gives the protein CASSLTVGNTIYF.

This clonotype has a count of ten or more. The V gene is TRBV19, the J gene TRBJ1-1; D call uncertain. The CDR3 runs to 11 residues. Trimming took 7 bases from V and 6 from J, leaving 9 bases between them. CDR1 and CDR2 from the germline V gene are LNHDA and SQIVND (reference sequence). Here the CDR3 DNA reads TGTGCCAGTAACGGAGAGTCTGAAGCTTTCTTT. Translation gives CASNGESEAFF. Full variable domain (outside the CDR3, taken from reference TRBV19 and TRBJ1-1): DGGITQSPKYLFRKEGQNVTLSCEQNLNHDAMYWYRQDPGQGLRLIYYSQIVNDFQKGDIAEGYSVSREKKESFPLTVTSAQKNPTAFYLCASNGESEAFFGQGTRLTVV.

The chain links TRBV10-3 to TRBJ2-6, with 12 nucleotides matching TRBD1. The trim removed 10 bases at V and 4 bases at J, leaving 8 bases unmatched. Germline assignment: CDR1 ENHRY and CDR2 SYGVKD. This CDR3 comprises 16 residues. This CDR3 reads CATLPGQGAGANVLTF. For the CDR3, the DNA is TGTGCCACCCTTCCGGGACAGGGGGCCGGGGCCAACGTCCTGACTTTC.

The V gene is TRBV7-2, the J gene TRBJ2-7; possibly TRBD2 for D (6 bases). Germline V gene sequence: CDR1 SGHTA, CDR2 FQGNSA. The CDR3 is 15 residues long. V lost 2 bases and J lost 6, with 17 bases in between. The CDR3 nucleotides read TGTGCCAGCAGCTTAAGGTCGGGAGCGTTGGGCGAGCAGTACTTC. As protein: CASSLRSGALGEQYF.

The V call is TRBV18, the J call TRBJ1-6; D ambiguous. Looked up from germline, CDR1 is KGHSH and CDR2 is LQKENI. The V gene lost 2 bases and the J gene lost 6 bases, with 11 bases spanning the gap. The CDR3 loop spans 15 amino acids. As DNA, the CDR3 is TGTGCCAGCTCACCAGTAATCGACGGTAATTCACCCCTCCACTTT. This codes for CASSPVIDGNSPLHF.

This clonotype occurred a few times. The chain combines TRBV4-1 with TRBJ1-6, with D maybe TRBD1 (5 bases). Trimming stripped 3 bases from V and 9 bases from J, with 18 bases between. Germline loops: CDR1 MGHRA, CDR2 YSYEKL. The CDR3 has 16 residues. The CDR3 protein is CASSQEGLAPSSPLHF. DNA of the CDR3: TGCGCCAGCAGCCAGGAGGGGCTGGCGCCGAGTTCACCCCTCCACTTT.

This clonotype was picked up a small number of times. V and J are TRBV18 and TRBJ2-1; a possible D gene is TRBD1 (5 bases). Germline CDR1 KGHSH, CDR2 LQKENI. V gave up 0 bases and J gave up 4 bases, with 22 bases separating them. The CDR3 has 19 amino acids. CDR3 nucleotide sequence: TGTGCCAGCTCACCACCGAGTGGGGCGACCGCCGGTGGGTACAATGAGCAGTTCTTC. Translated, it gives CASSPPSGATAGGYNEQFF.

The rearrangement joins TRBV20-1 to TRBJ2-7, with D possibly matching TRBD2 (6 bases). V was trimmed by 2 bases and J by 5 bases, leaving 16 bases between them. The CDR3 sequence is 14 residues long. The germline V gene has CDR1 DFQATT and CDR2 SNEGSKA (reference sequence). This chain's CDR3 is CSARRDFQGNEQYF. CDR3 nucleotide sequence: TGCAGTGCTAGAAGGGACTTCCAAGGGAACGAGCAGTACTTC.

This chain links TRBV5-5 with TRBJ2-7; perhaps TRBD2 as D (6 bases). The V end lost 4 bases, the J end lost 3 bases, and 14 bases lay between the germline ends. This CDR3 contains 14 residues. CDR1 and CDR2 from the germline V gene are SGHKS and YYEKEE (reference sequence). Here the CDR3 reads CASSPPTGGYEQYF. The CDR3 DNA sequence: TGTGCCAGCAGCCCACCAACCGGGGGCTACGAGCAGTACTTC.

This clonotype turned up a few times. This CDR3 reads CASSHRLAGTDTQYF. The CDR3 bases are TGTGCCAGCAGTCATCGACTAGCGGGCACAGATACGCAGTATTTT. The J gene is TRBJ2-3, the V gene TRBV27, with 9 bases lining up with TRBD2. The CDR3 is 15 residues long. CDR1 and CDR2 from the germline V gene are MNHEY and SMNVEV (reference sequence). The J segment lost 1 base and the V segment lost 5 bases, leaving 4 bases of the junction unmatched.

This clonotype showed up many times. V gene TRBV2 combines with J gene TRBJ2-7, with D possibly matching TRBD1 (6 bases). This CDR3 comprises 12 residues. Trimming took 10 bases from V and 2 from J, leaving 12 bases between them. Germline V gene lookup returns CDR1 SNHLY and CDR2 FYNNEI. The CDR3 nucleotides read TGTGCCACCTCAGGGGTCCCCTACGAGCAGTACTTC. Translation gives CATSGVPYEQYF. The entire variable domain, with the rest obtained from reference TRBV2 and TRBJ2-7, is as follows: EPEVTQTPSHQVTQMGQEVILRCVPISNHLYFYWYRQILGQKVEFLVSFYNNEISEKSEIFDDQFSVERPDGSNFTLKIRSTKLEDSAMYFCATSGVPYEQYFGPGTRLTVT.

The rearrangement joins TRBV9 to TRBJ2-2; TRBD2 aligns across 7 bases. CDR1 SGDLS and CDR2 YYNGEE come from the germline V gene. CDR3 length: 16 residues. V gave up 4 bases and J gave up 3 bases; unmatched junction bases: 9. Written as DNA, the CDR3 is TGTGCCAGCAGCATGCGGCGGGAGAGGGACACCGGGGAGCTGTTTTTT. The encoded protein is CASSMRRERDTGELFF.

This clonotype has a handful of counts. This chain links TRBV20-1 with TRBJ2-7, with a possible D match to TRBD2 (5 bases). This CDR3 has 13 residues. V was pared by 5 bases and J by 7 bases, with 18 bases between. The germline gives CDR1 DFQATT, CDR2 SNEGSKA (reference sequence). This CDR3 is CSAPRSAGGEQYV. CDR3 in DNA: TGCAGTGCTCCCAGGAGTGCTGGCGGGGAGCAGTACGTC.

This clonotype has a single count. This sequence joins TRBV7-8 and TRBJ2-5; weak D call: TRBD2 (6 bases). Germline CDR1 is SGHVS and CDR2 is FQNEAQ. The germline V and J ends were trimmed by 4 bases and 1 base, with 10 bases remaining between them. This CDR3 region has 14 residues. The chain's CDR3 is CASSYRDFQETQYF. The DNA for the CDR3 is TGTGCCAGCAGCTACCGGGACTTCCAAGAGACCCAGTACTTC.

There are a few counts of this clonotype. This chain connects TRBV3-1 to TRBJ2-3, with 7 nucleotides matching TRBD2. After removal of 1 base from V and 3 bases from J, the junction contained 4 bases not matched to a gene. Germline CDR1 and CDR2: LGHDT and YNNKEL (reference sequence). The CDR3 sequence is 15 residues long. In DNA, the CDR3 is TGTGCCAGCAGCCAAGCGGGAGGTGGTACAGATACGCAGTATTTT. Translating it yields CASSQAGGGTDTQYF.